One sample yielded the 32 T cell receptor beta chains listed below, sequenced in a study of blood T cell repertoires in COVID-19. Produced via immunoSEQ multiplex PCR; TCRdb's table is partial and in-frame only. This sample has roughly 150,000 clones, with about 83% found just once. The sequenced material came from peripheral blood. The receptors originated from a woman in her sixties or seventies with COVID-19, enrolled during active disease.

The CDR3 DNA follows: TGTGCCAGTAGTATAGATCTTTTCGGACAAAGGAATTCACCCCTCCACTTT. As protein: CASSIDLFGQRNSPLHF. V gene TRBV19 combines with J gene TRBJ1-6, with a possible D match to TRBD1 (5 bases). The CDR3 is 17 residues long. Germline V gene sequence: CDR1 LNHDA, CDR2 SQIVND (reference sequence). Trimming took 0 bases from V and 7 from J, leaving 16 bases between them.

The chain has TRBV5-1 and TRBJ2-3; 10 positions agree with TRBD2. The length of the CDR3 is 16 residues. Germline CDR1 reads SGHRS; CDR2 reads YFSETQ. Trimming at V came to 0 bases and at J to 6 bases, leaving 7 bases not matched to a gene. The CDR3: CASSLEISGGRDTQYF. Written as DNA, the CDR3 is TGCGCCAGCAGCTTGGAAATTAGCGGGGGGAGGGATACGCAGTATTTT.

The chain joins TRBV6-5 to TRBJ1-6, with a tentative D call TRBD1 (5 bases). Germline CDR1 MNHEY, CDR2 SVGAGI. The CDR3 consists of 14 residues. The germline V and J ends were trimmed by 4 bases and 6 bases, with 10 bases remaining between them. CDR3 protein: CASSSTGINSPLHF. In DNA form, the CDR3 reads TGTGCCAGCAGTTCTACAGGAATTAATTCACCCCTCCACTTT.

This chain links TRBV18 with TRBJ2-5; possibly TRBD1 for D (6 bases). V was trimmed by 3 bases and J by 5 bases, leaving 16 bases between them. This CDR3 contains 15 residues. Germline assignment: CDR1 KGHSH and CDR2 LQKENI. As DNA, the CDR3 is TGTGCCAGCTCACCTAGGGGAACTCAGGGGGAGACCCAGTACTTC. This gives the protein CASSPRGTQGETQYF. The full variable domain, completed using reference TRBV18 and TRBJ2-5, is NAGVMQNPRHLVRRRGQEARLRCSPMKGHSHVYWYRQLPEEGLKFMVYLQKENIIDESGMPKERFSAEFPKEGPSILRIQQVVRGDSAAYFCASSPRGTQGETQYFGPGTRLLVL.

The chain employs TRBV11-2 and TRBJ1-4; maybe TRBD1 (5 bases). Trimming took off 7 bases at V and 2 bases at J, with 20 bases between the two ends. CDR3 length: 17 residues. Per the germline V gene, CDR1 is SGHAT and CDR2 is FQNNGV. CDR3 loop: CASTVPGGLGTNEKLFF. For the CDR3, the DNA is TGTGCCAGCACCGTCCCCGGGGGACTCGGGACTAATGAAAAACTGTTTTTT.

The CDR3 loop reads CAWSRRGATNTEAFF. DNA of the CDR3: TGTGCCTGGAGTAGACGCGGAGCCACGAACACTGAAGCTTTCTTT. The chain combines TRBV30 with TRBJ1-1, with D uncertain. This CDR3 region has 15 residues. CDR1 GTSNPN and CDR2 SVGIG come from the germline V gene (reference sequence). V shed 2 bases and J shed 1 base, with 14 bases lying between them.

The chain has TRBV15 and TRBJ2-5; D gene ambiguous. Germline V CDR1 and CDR2: LNHNV, YYDKDF (reference sequence). V lost 0 bases, J lost 5 bases, and 4 bases lay in between. The CDR3 consists of 12 residues. The CDR3 coding sequence is TGTGCCACCAGCAGAGATTCTGAGACCCAGTACTTC. It yields the protein CATSRDSETQYF.

The rearrangement uses TRBV3-1 (or the pseudogene TRBV3-2) and TRBJ1-6; the match to TRBD1 covers 11 bases. Unmatched junction bases numbered 7, after V lost 5 bases and J lost 13 bases. The CDR3 loop spans 14 amino acids. CDR1 LGHDT and CDR2 YNNKEL come from the germline V gene (reference sequence). In nucleotides, the CDR3 is TGTGCCAGCAGCAGGACAGGGGGCGGAGGGCCCCTCCACTTT. The encoded protein is CASSRTGGGGPLHF.

The chain has TRBV5-1 and TRBJ1-6; 8 positions match TRBD1. Germline V gene sequence: CDR1 SGHRS, CDR2 YFSETQ. This CDR3 region has 13 residues. J lost 10 bases, V lost 4 bases, and 4 bases had no gene match. As DNA, the CDR3 is TGCGCCAGCAGCAACGACAGGGGATCACCCCTCCACTTT. As protein: CASSNDRGSPLHF. The variable domain in full, completed from reference TRBV5-1 and TRBJ1-6, reads KAGVTQTPRYLIKTRGQQVTLSCSPISGHRSVSWYQQTPGQGLQFLFEYFSETQRNKGNFPGRFSGRQFSNSRSEMNVSTLELGDSALYLCASSNDRGSPLHFGNGTRLTVT.

The rearrangement links TRBV13 to TRBJ1-6; TRBD1 might be the D (6 bases). This CDR3 region has 17 residues. CDR1 PRHDT and CDR2 FYEKMQ come from the germline V gene (reference sequence). The V end was cut by 0 bases, the J end by 5 bases, with 14 bases between. The CDR3 here is CASSLGLGGGDNSPLHF. For the CDR3, the DNA is TGTGCCAGCAGCTTAGGCCTCGGGGGGGGCGATAATTCACCCCTCCACTTT.

V and J are TRBV30 and TRBJ2-3; no clear D gene. The CDR3 covers 12 residues. Trimming shortened V by 2 bases and J by 5 bases, and 8 bases separated the two germline ends. CDR1 and CDR2 (germline): GTSNPN, SVGIG (reference sequence). CDR3 sequence: CAWSTDRDTQYF. The CDR3 coding sequence is TGTGCCTGGAGTACCGATAGAGATACGCAGTATTTT.

This clone was seen only once. The chain uses TRBV20-1 and TRBJ2-7; 7 bases are shared with TRBD1. Germline V gene sequence: CDR1 DFQATT, CDR2 SNEGSKA (reference sequence). The CDR3 has 15 amino acids. Trimming cost V 3 bases and J 3 bases; bases outside gene matches: 11. CDR3 loop: CSASGLDRSYYEQYF. CDR3 DNA sequence: TGCAGTGCTAGTGGATTGGACAGGTCCTACTACGAGCAGTACTTC.

The chain links TRBV28 to TRBJ1-1, with D perhaps matching TRBD1 (6 bases). CDR1 and CDR2 (germline): MDHEN, SYDVKM. Trimming cost V 6 bases and J 3 bases, with 11 bases left between them. The CDR3 consists of 13 residues. This CDR3 reads CASRRGGYTEAFF. Here the CDR3 DNA reads TGTGCCAGCAGAAGGGGGGGCTACACTGAAGCTTTCTTT.

The chain uses TRBV11-2 and TRBJ2-7; no firm D call. The CDR3 runs 15 residues. Trimming pared 5 bases from V and 1 base from J, leaving 15 bases between. Germline loops: CDR1 SGHAT, CDR2 FQNNGV. The CDR3 DNA follows: TGTGCCAGCAGCCGCGCCGGTATCGCGTCCTACGAGCAGTACTTC. Amino acid sequence: CASSRAGIASYEQYF.

This chain connects TRBV30 to TRBJ1-6; D not certain. This CDR3 comprises 15 residues. Trimming removed 4 bases from V and 0 bases from J, with 10 bases in between. In germline, CDR1 is GTSNPN, CDR2 SVGIG (reference sequence). Here the CDR3 reads CAWTLLSSYNSPLHF. In DNA, the CDR3 is TGTGCCTGGACTCTCCTGAGCTCCTATAATTCACCCCTCCACTTT.

V and J are TRBV27 and TRBJ2-1; TRBD2 matches at 7 bases. The CDR3 has 16 residues. Germline assignment: CDR1 MNHEY and CDR2 SMNVEV (reference sequence). The V segment lost 3 bases and the J segment 9 bases; nucleotides outside the gene matches: 14. Written as DNA, the CDR3 is TGTGCCAGCAGTTTGGGGGAGGGGCGGTCTTCGGGTGAGCAGTTCTTC. Amino acid sequence: CASSLGEGRSSGEQFF.

This clone occurred once. This chain joins TRBV2 and TRBJ1-6; 7 bases are a match to TRBD1. The J segment lost 3 bases and the V segment lost 7 bases, leaving 6 bases of the junction unmatched. Germline CDR1 is SNHLY and CDR2 is FYNNEI. The CDR3 is made up of 15 amino acids. DNA of the CDR3: TGTGCCAGCATTGGACAGGCCCTCTATAATTCACCCCTCCACTTT. As protein: CASIGQALYNSPLHF.

The chain links TRBV6-5 to TRBJ1-2, with 9 bases that match TRBD1. CDR1 and CDR2 (germline): MNHEY, SVGAGI. The CDR3 length is 14 residues. Unmatched junction bases numbered 8, after V lost 5 bases and J lost 7 bases. CDR3: CASSTRDRVSGYTF. CDR3 bases: TGTGCCAGCAGTACCCGGGACAGGGTTAGTGGCTACACCTTC.

CDR3 coding DNA: TGTGCCAGCAGCGCCATCCAGGGCAGGGACACTGAAGCTTTCTTT. Its translation is CASSAIQGRDTEAFF. V usage is TRBV21-1 and J usage is TRBJ1-1; the table gives TRBD1 as D, unverified against the DNA. TRBV21-1 is shown as a pseudogene. The CDR3 totals 15 residues.

J is TRBJ1-1 and V is TRBV7-2; D uncertain. The V and J ends lost 0 bases and 7 bases respectively, with 12 bases between them. Germline loops: CDR1 SGHTA, CDR2 FQGNSA. The CDR3 runs to 14 residues. CDR3: CASSLAGSGFEAFF. In DNA, the CDR3 is TGTGCCAGCAGCTTAGCAGGGTCGGGGTTTGAAGCTTTCTTT.

The CDR3, as DNA: TGTGCCAGCAGCTTAGAGGTTTTGGGGGGATCGGCCAAAAACATTCAGTACTTC. The encoded protein is CASSLEVLGGSAKNIQYF. V gene TRBV7-9 combines with J gene TRBJ2-4; D perhaps matches TRBD2 (6 bases). The CDR3 runs 18 residues. Trimming shortened V by 1 base and J by 1 base, and 17 bases separated the two germline ends. Germline V lookup: CDR1 SEHNR, CDR2 FQNEAQ (reference sequence).

CDR3 nucleotides: TGTGCCAGCAGTTTACAGGGTACAGATACGCAGTATTTT. Amino acids: CASSLQGTDTQYF. The chain combines TRBV5-8 with TRBJ2-3; a weak D match, TRBD1 (6 bases). There are 13 residues in the CDR3. V lost 5 bases and J 3 bases, leaving 10 bases between the germline ends. Germline V gives CDR1 SGHTS, CDR2 YDEGEE.

The chain joins TRBV5-1 to TRBJ1-6; 7 nucleotides agree with TRBD1. The V gene's germline CDR1 is SGHRS and CDR2 YFSETQ. V was pared by 4 bases and J by 0 bases, with 7 bases of the junction left unmatched. The CDR3 spans 17 residues. Here the CDR3 reads CASSPRQGNSYNSPLHF. The CDR3 DNA follows: TGCGCCAGCAGCCCTCGACAGGGTAACTCCTATAATTCACCCCTCCACTTT.

V gene TRBV13 combines with J gene TRBJ2-5; TRBD1 matches at 9 bases. Germline-derived CDR1 and CDR2 are PRHDT and FYEKMQ (reference sequence). The CDR3 covers 16 residues. With V trimmed by 5 bases and J by 4 bases, 11 bases remained unmatched. CDR3 nucleotide sequence: TGTGCCAGCAGCCGGTCAAGGACAGGGGCGGGAGAGACCCAGTACTTC. As protein: CASSRSRTGAGETQYF.

The chain carries TRBV5-1 and TRBJ1-2; D might be TRBD1 (5 bases). V was trimmed by 1 base and J by 0 bases, leaving 10 bases between them. CDR3 length: 15 amino acids. CDR1 and CDR2 (germline): SGHRS, YFSETQ. The CDR3 coding sequence is TGCGCCAGCAGCTTGTCCAGGGCCCCTAACTATGGCTACACCTTC. It translates to CASSLSRAPNYGYTF.

The chain combines TRBV18 with TRBJ1-2, with 8 bases identical to TRBD1. CDR3 length: 13 amino acids. CDR1 and CDR2 from the germline V gene are KGHSH and LQKENI. V shed 3 bases, J shed 7 bases, and the junction held 4 bases outside the gene matches. The CDR3 DNA sequence: TGTGCCAGCTCACCTGACAGGGGTCTTGGCTACACCTTC. It translates to CASSPDRGLGYTF.

V usage is TRBV18 and J usage is TRBJ1-5, with a weak D call TRBD1 (6 bases). The CDR3 loop spans 15 amino acids. Trimming left V 9 bases short and J 0 bases short, with 15 bases between. Germline V gene sequence: CDR1 KGHSH, CDR2 LQKENI. CDR3 DNA: TGTGCCAGTTCCGAACAGGGCTATAGCAATCAGCCCCAGCATTTT. It encodes CASSEQGYSNQPQHF. Variable domain in full (rest from reference TRBV18 and TRBJ1-5): NAGVMQNPRHLVRRRGQEARLRCSPMKGHSHVYWYRQLPEEGLKFMVYLQKENIIDESGMPKERFSAEFPKEGPSILRIQQVVRGDSAAYFCASSEQGYSNQPQHFGDGTRLSIL.

The rearrangement uses TRBV18 and TRBJ2-2; 7 bases align to TRBD1. The CDR3 extends over 17 amino acids. Trimming took 3 bases from V and 0 from J; bases not matched to a gene: 7. CDR1 is KGHSH, CDR2 LQKENI, per germline. CDR3 sequence (DNA): TGTGCCAGCTCACCTAAGTTGACAGGGTCGAACACCGGGGAGCTGTTTTTT. Translated: CASSPKLTGSNTGELFF.

This clone came up once. The chain couples TRBV6-5 to TRBJ2-1, with D possibly TRBD2 on 5 matching bases. The CDR3 loop spans 13 amino acids. The V gene lost 6 bases and the J gene lost 5 bases, with 11 bases spanning the gap. Germline V CDR1 and CDR2: MNHEY, SVGAGI. The CDR3 is CASRRTLDNEQFF. In DNA, the CDR3 is TGTGCCAGCAGAAGGACTCTCGACAATGAGCAGTTCTTC.

This clone has just one count. This rearrangement joins TRBV2 to TRBJ2-3; D remains unclear. The V end lost 0 bases, the J end lost 2 bases, and 12 bases lay between the germline ends. This CDR3 spans 16 amino acids. Looked up from germline, CDR1 is SNHLY and CDR2 is FYNNEI. The CDR3 DNA follows: TGTGCCAGCAGTGAAGCGTTGAGGTTGGCCACAGATACGCAGTATTTT. Protein product: CASSEALRLATDTQYF.

The chain is built from TRBV28 and TRBJ2-7; possible D gene TRBD2, 6 bases. Looked up from germline, CDR1 is MDHEN and CDR2 is SYDVKM. The CDR3 loop spans 13 amino acids. V lost 2 bases to trimming and J lost 3 bases, with 8 bases between them. CDR3 DNA sequence: TGTGCCAGCAGTTTAGCGGGACTCTACGAGCAGTACTTC. Translation gives CASSLAGLYEQYF.

The chain uses TRBV5-1 and TRBJ1-4, with TRBD1 as a possible D gene (5 bases). Trimming removed 1 base from V and 2 bases from J, with 15 bases in between. Germline CDR1 SGHRS, CDR2 YFSETQ. This CDR3 has 17 residues. The CDR3 sequence is CASSLQENRKTNEKLFF. DNA of the CDR3: TGCGCCAGCAGCTTGCAGGAAAACAGGAAGACTAATGAAAAACTGTTTTTT.